The clone carrying this TCR beta chain has just one count. This CDR3 spans 14 amino acids. Germline CDR1 and CDR2: LGHNA and YSLEER. Trimming cost V 4 bases and J 4 bases, with 10 bases left between them. The sample is drawn from a study of T cell changes during pregnancy in multiple sclerosis. TCRdb's table, derived via immunoSEQ multiplex PCR, lists solely in-frame clones and lacks some. The data show fewer than 65,000 clones, with 90% to 95% seen just once and 0.85% to 0.9% held by the top ten. The chain has TRBV4-3 and TRBJ2-2, with D possibly being TRBD1 (6 bases). The specimen comprised peripheral blood, sampled before pregnancy. The sequence came from a female donor with multiple sclerosis, enrolled in a pregnancy study. The CDR3 sequence is CASSPQGITGELFF. The CDR3 bases are TGCGCCAGCAGCCCACAGGGAATCACCGGGGAGCTGTTTTTT.